A single sample gave rise to the 16 T cell receptor beta chains below, sequenced in a study of blood T cell repertoires in COVID-19. TCRdb's table, derived via immunoSEQ multiplex PCR, lists solely in-frame clones and lacks some. The sample includes some 120,000 clones, 90% of them seen just once. Sequencing used peripheral blood. These receptors all come from a man aged 50-59 years with active COVID-19.

The genes are TRBV25-1 and TRBJ2-3; D ambiguous. The CDR3 has 13 amino acids. V dropped 4 bases and J dropped 0 bases, with 5 bases sitting between them. Germline V CDR1 and CDR2: MGHDK, SYGVNS. CDR3 bases: TGTGCCAGCAGTGTTTCTAGCACAGATACGCAGTATTTT. Its translation is CASSVSSTDTQYF.

The gene calls are TRBV18 and TRBJ1-6; 7 bases are shared with TRBD1. The CDR3 totals 14 residues. In germline, CDR1 is KGHSH, CDR2 LQKENI. The J segment lost 6 bases and the V segment lost 6 bases, leaving 5 bases of the junction unmatched. In DNA, the CDR3 is TGTGCCAGCTCTCCCGGACAGGCTAATTCACCCCTCCACTTT. As protein: CASSPGQANSPLHF.

This rearrangement joins TRBV6-6 to TRBJ1-2, with D perhaps TRBD1 (5 bases). The germline V and J ends were trimmed by 4 bases and 5 bases, with 14 bases remaining between them. The CDR3 totals 14 residues. CDR1 is MNHNY and CDR2 is SVGAGI in the germline V gene (reference sequence). CDR3 bases: TGTGCCAGCAGTTTACGGGGGAGGGGTTATGGCTACACCTTC. Protein: CASSLRGRGYGYTF.

The genes are TRBV19 and TRBJ2-1; 11 positions agree with TRBD2. The CDR3 length is 15 residues. The V gene's germline CDR1 is LNHDA and CDR2 SQIVND (reference sequence). Trimming removed 3 bases from V and 4 bases from J; junction bases left unmatched: 2. As DNA, the CDR3 is TGTGCCAGTAGTATGGGACTAGCGGCGTACAATGAGCAGTTCTTC. This translates into CASSMGLAAYNEQFF.

The chain links TRBV11-2 to TRBJ1-2, with D maybe TRBD1 (6 bases). The ends were cut back, 1 base at V and 4 bases at J, with 7 bases in the middle. CDR3 length equals 13 residues. Germline values: CDR1 SGHAT, CDR2 FQNNGV. CDR3 in DNA: TGTGCCAGCAGCTTAGGAGGGGGCTATGGCTACACCTTC. Translated: CASSLGGGYGYTF.

The V gene is TRBV19, the J gene TRBJ2-3; D is possibly TRBD2 (6 bases). Germline CDR1 LNHDA, CDR2 SQIVND (reference sequence). This CDR3 has 16 amino acids. The V end was cut by 8 bases, the J end by 2 bases, with 20 bases between. The CDR3 nucleotides are TGTGCCAGTCGGGACTTGTCTCGGACTTTCACAGATACGCAGTATTTT. This translates into CASRDLSRTFTDTQYF.

This clone occurred a few times. The rearrangement links TRBV5-4 to TRBJ2-1, with 9 positions matching TRBD1. The CDR3 is 15 amino acids. Germline trimming cut 4 bases from V and 5 bases from J; bases unmatched to any gene: 7. CDR1 and CDR2 from the germline V gene are SGHNT and YYREEE (reference sequence). In DNA form, the CDR3 reads TGTGCCAGCAGCCAGGGACAGGGACGGCACAATGAGCAGTTCTTC. Translating gives CASSQGQGRHNEQFF.

The chain is built from TRBV2 and TRBJ2-2; 7 bases map to TRBD1. This CDR3 spans 14 amino acids. Germline-derived CDR1 and CDR2 are SNHLY and FYNNEI. Trimming removed 6 bases from V and 2 bases from J; junction bases left unmatched: 3. CDR3 residues: CASRRQGNTGELFF. As DNA, the CDR3 is TGTGCCAGCAGACGACAGGGTAACACCGGGGAGCTGTTTTTT.

The chain combines TRBV2 with TRBJ1-1; 11 nucleotides agree with TRBD1. Germline V gene sequence: CDR1 SNHLY, CDR2 FYNNEI. V gave up 6 bases and J gave up 4 bases; unmatched junction bases: 4. This CDR3 contains 14 residues. In nucleotides, the CDR3 is TGTGCCAGCAGCGGGACAGGGGGTATCACTGAAGCTTTCTTT. Protein: CASSGTGGITEAFF.

CDR3 amino acids: CATSGLFSGLRGTGELFF. The DNA for the CDR3 is TGTGCCACCAGCGGACTATTTTCAGGGCTCCGGGGCACCGGGGAGCTGTTTTTT. This sequence joins TRBV15 and TRBJ2-2, with D maybe TRBD2 (6 bases). CDR1 is LNHNV and CDR2 is YYDKDF in the germline V gene (reference sequence). The CDR3 is 18 residues long. Deletions cut 5 bases from V and 4 bases from J, with 23 bases between.

The chain uses TRBV3-1 (or the pseudogene TRBV3-2) and TRBJ1-1, with unresolved D. The CDR3 loop spans 14 amino acids. The germline V and J ends were trimmed by 4 bases and 1 base, with 10 bases remaining between them. Germline loops: CDR1 LGHDT, CDR2 YNNKEL (reference sequence). The CDR3 sequence is CASSPLAGNTEAFF. The CDR3 coding sequence is TGTGCCAGCAGCCCCCTGGCGGGGAACACTGAAGCTTTCTTT.

The CDR3 here is CASSLGSAGAGLAYEQFF. DNA of the CDR3: TGTGCCAGCAGCTTAGGATCGGCGGGGGCCGGCTTGGCTTATGAGCAGTTCTTC. The rearrangement joins TRBV11-3 to TRBJ2-1; TRBD2 might be the D (7 bases). This CDR3 contains 18 residues. Trimming took off 1 base at V and 8 bases at J, with 24 bases between the two ends. The germline gives CDR1 SGHNT, CDR2 YENEEA.

This chain uses TRBV19 with TRBJ2-1, with no clear D. Trimming took off 0 bases at V and 1 base at J, with 4 bases between the two ends. The CDR3 runs 14 residues. Germline V gene data show CDR1 as LNHDA and CDR2 as SQIVND (reference sequence). The CDR3 region has the DNA TGTGCCAGTAGTATAGATCTTTCCTACAATGAGCAGTTCTTC. The encoded protein is CASSIDLSYNEQFF.

This chain joins TRBV3-1 (or the pseudogene TRBV3-2) and TRBJ2-3; 8 nucleotides line up with TRBD1. From germline, CDR1 is LGHDT and CDR2 YNNKEL (reference sequence). Trimming took 4 bases from V and 8 from J; bases not matched to a gene: 8. The CDR3 has 14 amino acids. CDR3 nucleotide sequence: TGTGCCAGCAGCCCGACAGGGGCCCGGGGTACGCAGTATTTT. Protein product: CASSPTGARGTQYF.

The chain uses TRBV14 and TRBJ1-1; tentative D call: TRBD1 (6 bases). The germline V gene has CDR1 SGHDN and CDR2 FVKESK. Deletions cut 5 bases from V and 4 bases from J, with 17 bases between. CDR3 size: 15 residues. The CDR3 DNA reads as TGTGCCAGCAGCACCCGACAGGCTCCGAGCACTGAAGCTTTCTTT. As protein: CASSTRQAPSTEAFF.

The V gene is TRBV6-5, the J gene TRBJ1-2; no firm D call. V lost 2 bases to trimming and J lost 6 bases, with 16 bases between them. This CDR3 has 15 residues. The V gene's germline CDR1 is MNHEY and CDR2 SVGAGI. DNA for the CDR3: TGTGCCAGCAGTTACATTGGGCTTCAGGAAAATGGCTACACCTTC. It is translated as CASSYIGLQENGYTF.